The 21 T cell receptor beta chains given below trace back to one sample, sequenced in a study of CXCR3-negative and CXCR3-positive naive CD8 T cells. These receptors have no known antigen. UMI-labeled TRB cDNA libraries were prepared by 5' RACE. TCRdb processed the 5' RACE reads again and assigns one entry to each CDR3 protein, with no DNA. This sample lists 150,000 or so distinct CDR3 sequences; its ten largest clones have approximately 0.51%. Study-wide findings and caveats: Naive CXCR3-positive cells had TRB CDR3s more hydrophobic than those of CXCR3-negative naive cells.

Sample: naive CXCR3+ CD8+ T cells from blood. Subset: CD45RO-CCR7+CD27+CD95- naive CD8+ T cells expressing CXCR3 (TNR3+). The source is a human donor in good health. Some clones in this sample may be carry-over from other donors' samples.

The rearrangement links TRBV12-3 or TRBV12-4 to TRBJ1-1. The CDR3 loop spans 12 amino acids. The CDR3 spells CASSYKNTEAFF.

CDR3 sequence reads: CASSQWDSNQPQNF. V usage is TRBV4-1 and J usage is TRBJ1-5; lacking DNA, the TRBD1 call made by TCRdb goes unchecked. Germline loops: CDR1 MGHRA, CDR2 YSYEKL. This CDR3 has 14 amino acids.

This rearrangement joins TRBV29-1 to TRBJ1-2; the TCRdb call, TRBD1, lacks DNA for checking. The CDR3 is made up of 13 amino acids. CDR1 and CDR2 (germline): SQVTM, ANQGSEA. This CDR3 reads CSVERTGAPGYTF.

The chain carries TRBV7-3 and TRBJ2-1; TCRdb designates TRBD1, a call that cannot be tested without DNA. Per the germline V gene, CDR1 is SGHTA and CDR2 is FQGTGA. This CDR3 region has 16 residues. This CDR3 is CASSWDGTSSYNEQFF.

The chain employs TRBV10-1 and TRBJ1-5; TCRdb calls TRBD1, which cannot be checked without DNA. CDR1 and CDR2 from the germline V gene are WNHNN and SYGVQD (reference sequence). The CDR3 length is 13 residues. The CDR3 loop is CASSAGRRQPQHF.

The rearrangement links TRBV7-3 to TRBJ2-2; with no DNA, the TCRdb D assignment of TRBD2 cannot be verified. CDR1 SGHTA and CDR2 FQGTGA come from the germline V gene. The CDR3 contains 18 residues. This chain's CDR3 is CASSSLGLHPGLGGELFF. Looking up the rest from reference TRBV7-3 and TRBJ2-2 gives the full variable domain: GAGVSQTPSNKVTEKGKYVELRCDPISGHTALYWYRQSLGQGPEFLIYFQGTGAADDSGLPNDRFFAVRPEGSVSTLKIQRTERGDSAVYLCASSSLGLHPGLGGELFFGEGSRLTVL.

The J gene is TRBJ2-1, the V gene TRBV9; TCRdb indicates TRBD2, and absent DNA this call remains unverified. Germline assignment: CDR1 SGDLS and CDR2 YYNGEE. The CDR3 consists of 17 residues. CDR3 residues: CASSARPTSGRGDEQFF.

The genes are TRBV29-1 and TRBJ2-4; no DNA is available, so the TRBD2 call from TCRdb remains unchecked. The CDR3 sequence is 16 residues long. The germline gives CDR1 SQVTM, CDR2 ANQGSEA. The CDR3 sequence: CSATAGIGLAKNIQYF.

V and J are TRBV3-1 and TRBJ1-1; the TRBD1 assignment by TCRdb is unverifiable without DNA. Germline V gene sequence: CDR1 LGHDT, CDR2 YNNKEL (reference sequence). The CDR3 runs 17 residues. CDR3 protein: CASSQDIPLGLNTEAFF.

The chain joins TRBV29-1 to TRBJ1-2. This CDR3 region has 12 residues. Looked up from germline, CDR1 is SQVTM and CDR2 is ANQGSEA. CDR3 sequence reads: CSVEQNNYGYTF.

This rearrangement joins TRBV2 to TRBJ2-1; TCRdb designates TRBD2, a call that cannot be tested without DNA. In germline, CDR1 is SNHLY, CDR2 FYNNEI. The CDR3 length is 20 residues. The CDR3 sequence: CASSAKHPLAASGNPNEQFF.

CDR3 protein: CSVDRGGIQYF. The chain couples TRBV29-1 to TRBJ2-4; absent DNA, TCRdb's TRBD1 call cannot be checked. Germline CDR1 reads SQVTM; CDR2 reads ANQGSEA. The CDR3 totals 11 residues. Supplemented by reference TRBV29-1 and TRBJ2-4, the full variable domain reads SAVISQKPSRDICQRGTSLTIQCQVDSQVTMMFWYRQQPGQSLTLIATANQGSEATYESGFVIDKFPISRPNLTFSTLTVSNMSPEDSSIYLCSVDRGGIQYFGAGTRLSVL.

This chain uses TRBV5-1 with TRBJ1-2; TCRdb's D gene call, TRBD1, goes unchecked for lack of DNA. Looked up from germline, CDR1 is SGHRS and CDR2 is YFSETQ. This CDR3 is built from 15 residues. The CDR3 sequence: CASSFGGGGSYGYTF.

The V and J genes are TRBV13 and TRBJ2-7; TCRdb outputs TRBD2, but without DNA this stays unchecked. This CDR3 region has 17 residues. Germline lookup yields CDR1 PRHDT and CDR2 FYEKMQ (reference sequence). The CDR3 is CASSRGLAVLSSYEQYF.

The CDR3 loop reads CSVCEGNTEAFF. The chain uses TRBV29-1 and TRBJ1-1. Per germline, CDR1 SQVTM and CDR2 ANQGSEA. The CDR3 is made up of 12 amino acids.

This chain connects TRBV12-3 or TRBV12-4 to TRBJ1-1; TCRdb's D gene call, TRBD1, goes unchecked for lack of DNA. The CDR3 extends over 15 amino acids. The CDR3 reads CASNILGTGNTEAFF.

Here the CDR3 reads CASSGAETGTDTQYF. The V call is TRBV6-1, the J call TRBJ2-3. The V gene's germline CDR1 is MNHNS and CDR2 SASEGT. CDR3 length: 15 amino acids.

This chain links TRBV7-9 with TRBJ2-7. CDR1 SEHNR and CDR2 FQNEAQ come from the germline V gene (reference sequence). CDR3 length: 14 residues. CDR3: CASSLKGYAYEQYF. Filled out from reference TRBV7-9 and TRBJ2-7, the complete variable domain reads DTGVSQNPRHKITKRGQNVTFRCDPISEHNRLYWYRQTLGQGPEFLTYFQNEAQLEKSRLLSDRFSAERPKGSFSTLEIQRTEQGDSAMYLCASSLKGYAYEQYFGPGTRLTVT.

V and J are TRBV13 and TRBJ2-1; TCRdb names TRBD1, which stays unverified in the absence of DNA. Germline CDR1 reads PRHDT; CDR2 reads FYEKMQ (reference sequence). This CDR3 comprises 17 residues. CDR3 in amino acids: CASSLGPDRVWRNEQFF.

The V gene is TRBV28, the J gene TRBJ1-2; the TCRdb D gene call, TRBD1, has no DNA to confirm it. The CDR3 length is 14 residues. CDR1 MDHEN and CDR2 SYDVKM come from the germline V gene. The CDR3 here is CASSSLSPPYGYTF.

The chain carries TRBV2 and TRBJ2-7; checking the TCRdb D call of TRBD1 is not possible without DNA. Per the germline V gene, CDR1 is SNHLY and CDR2 is FYNNEI. The CDR3 consists of 14 residues. The CDR3 here is CASSPRGGAYEQYF.